This entry is about one T cell receptor beta chain. This sample is drawn from a study of blood T cell repertoires in COVID-19. The CDR3 is 16 amino acids. Germline V CDR1 and CDR2: SGHNT, YYREEE (reference sequence). V was clipped by 0 bases and J by 2 bases, with 13 bases between them. In the original workflow: Estimates of nucleated cell counts were drawn from the amplification of reference gene primers. Method: immunoSEQ multiplex PCR; TCRdb's copy keeps in-frame clones and lacks some. V, J and clone size are those of that table, while D and trimming were read from the DNA. This sample has about 120,000 clones; roughly 90% occur once, and the top ten carry 4% to 5%.

Sequenced material: peripheral blood. This chain connects TRBV5-4 to TRBJ2-3; D perhaps matches TRBD1 (5 bases). The source of this sequence is a man between 60 and 75 years old with COVID-19, enrolled during active disease. The CDR3, as DNA: TGTGCCAGCAGCTTGGCTTGGACATCGACCACAGATACGCAGTATTTT. Its translation: CASSLAWTSTTDTQYF.